This T cell receptor (beta chain) was retrieved from a study of blood T cell repertoires in COVID-19. Study information: The study drew acute and convalescent COVID-19 samples from the United States, Italy and Spain.

Trimming removed 4 bases from V and 4 bases from J; junction bases left unmatched: 10. The CDR3 totals 16 residues. Germline V CDR1 and CDR2: MGHRA, YSYEKL. Assay: immunoSEQ multiplex PCR; the TCRdb copy retains only in-frame clones and omits some. The data show about 51,000 clones, approximately 90% seen once. The chain recombines TRBV4-1 with TRBJ2-1; TRBD2 aligns across 7 bases. This TCR was sampled from a man aged 45-65 years with acute or convalescent COVID-19. The source material was peripheral blood. CDR3 region: CASSPGGAGNYNEQFF. The CDR3 nucleotides read TGCGCCAGCAGCCCGGGGGGAGCGGGGAATTACAATGAGCAGTTCTTC.